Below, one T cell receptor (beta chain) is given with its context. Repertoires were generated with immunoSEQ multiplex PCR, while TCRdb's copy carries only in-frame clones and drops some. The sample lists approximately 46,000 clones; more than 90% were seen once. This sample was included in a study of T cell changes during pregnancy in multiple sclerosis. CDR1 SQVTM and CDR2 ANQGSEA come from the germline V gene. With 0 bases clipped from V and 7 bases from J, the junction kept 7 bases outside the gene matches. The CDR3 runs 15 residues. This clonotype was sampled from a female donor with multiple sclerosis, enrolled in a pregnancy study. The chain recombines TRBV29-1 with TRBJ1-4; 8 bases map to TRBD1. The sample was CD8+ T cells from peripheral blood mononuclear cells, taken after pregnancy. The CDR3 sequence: CSVEDFRGQGEKLFF. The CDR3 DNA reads TGCAGCGTTGAAGATTTCAGGGGGCAGGGTGAAAAACTGTTTTTT.